Listed here are 18 T cell receptor beta chains from one sample, sequenced in a study of cytomegalovirus exposure and HLA in healthy donors. The PCR used 60 Vbeta and 13 Jbeta primers. Here immunoSEQ multiplex PCR was the method, and the copy in TCRdb shows in-frame clones only, minus some. The top ten clones hold approximately 2% of a sample with about 260,000 clones, around four fifths of them seen once. Material for sequencing was PBMCs. The receptors were sampled from a woman between 35 and 50 years old in good health and CMV-seropositive.

Worth noting for this clone: The same CDR3 arises from other DNA sequences in this sample as well. V is TRBV5-6 and J is TRBJ2-7, with 7 bases lining up with TRBD2. With V trimmed by 4 bases and J by 3 bases, 7 bases remained unmatched. Germline V CDR1 and CDR2: SGHDT, YYEEEE. The CDR3 spans 14 residues. The CDR3 spells CASSTGTIGYEQYF. DNA for the CDR3: TGTGCCAGCAGCACCGGGACTATCGGCTACGAGCAGTACTTC.

This clone was observed a handful of times. V is TRBV2 and J is TRBJ1-5; no reliable D call. The CDR3 totals 14 residues. Germline V gene sequence: CDR1 SNHLY, CDR2 FYNNEI. Trimming shortened V by 4 bases and J by 1 base, and 8 bases separated the two germline ends. CDR3 coding DNA: TGTGCCAGCAGTGTAGAGATGAGCAATCAGCCCCAGCATTTT. Translation gives CASSVEMSNQPQHF.

This clone was detected only a few times. The chain is built from TRBV5-8 and TRBJ1-6; D unresolved. This CDR3 contains 13 residues. V lost 0 bases to trimming and J lost 6 bases, with 4 bases between them. Germline CDR1 and CDR2: SGHTS and YDEGEE. This CDR3 is CASSLDFNSPLHF. The CDR3 nucleotides read TGTGCCAGCAGCTTGGACTTTAATTCACCCCTCCACTTT.

The chain is built from TRBV10-3 and TRBJ2-4, with D tentatively TRBD1 (6 bases). Germline loops: CDR1 ENHRY, CDR2 SYGVKD. Trimming pared 2 bases from V and 7 bases from J, leaving 6 bases between. CDR3 length: 12 residues. The CDR3 sequence: CAISETGNIQYF. In nucleotides, the CDR3 is TGTGCCATCAGTGAGACAGGGAACATTCAGTACTTC.

The chain combines TRBV10-3 with TRBJ2-3, with 9 bases lining up with TRBD2. Germline-derived CDR1 and CDR2 are ENHRY and SYGVKD. CDR3 length: 14 residues. The trim removed 4 bases at V and 5 bases at J, leaving 4 bases unmatched. The CDR3 protein is CAISVAGVQDTQYF. The DNA of the CDR3 is TGTGCCATCAGTGTAGCGGGAGTACAAGATACGCAGTATTTT.

In DNA form, the CDR3 reads TGTGCCTGGAGCACGACTAGCGGGAGTTGGAATACGCAGTATTTT. This gives the protein CAWSTTSGSWNTQYF. The chain is built from TRBV30 and TRBJ2-3; 12 bases fit TRBD2. The CDR3 loop spans 15 amino acids. The germline V gene has CDR1 GTSNPN and CDR2 SVGIG (reference sequence). Trimming at V came to 3 bases and at J to 7 bases, leaving 8 bases not matched to a gene. The complete variable domain, with remaining parts taken from reference TRBV30 and TRBJ2-3, reads SQTIHQWPATLVQPVGSPLSLECTVEGTSNPNLYWYRQAAGRGLQLLFYSVGIGQISSEVPQNLSASRPQDRQFILSSKKLLLSDSGFYLCAWSTTSGSWNTQYFGPGTRLTVL.

The chain links TRBV15 to TRBJ2-3, with TRBD1 identical over 7 bases. Per germline, CDR1 LNHNV and CDR2 YYDKDF (reference sequence). V gave up 0 bases and J gave up 6 bases; unmatched junction bases: 12. There are 17 residues in the CDR3. The CDR3 DNA follows: TGTGCCACCAGCAGAGATTATGGGCAGGGGGTGAGTGATACGCAGTATTTT. Amino acids: CATSRDYGQGVSDTQYF.

The rearrangement uses TRBV6-1 and TRBJ2-1; TRBD2 matches at 9 bases. Germline V lookup: CDR1 MNHNS, CDR2 SASEGT. This CDR3 comprises 15 residues. V lost 3 bases and J lost 6; bases outside the gene matches: 6. CDR3 in amino acids: CASSDLAGIGNEQFF. In DNA, the CDR3 is TGTGCCAGCAGTGACCTAGCGGGAATTGGCAATGAGCAGTTCTTC.

This clone has just one count. This chain links TRBV4-3 with TRBJ1-4; 8 bases are shared with TRBD1. Looked up from germline, CDR1 is LGHNA and CDR2 is YSLEER. The CDR3 spans 15 residues. V gave up 3 bases and J gave up 7 bases; unmatched junction bases: 7. The CDR3 region is CASSHFRGLGEKLFF. CDR3 bases: TGCGCCAGCAGCCACTTCAGGGGGCTTGGTGAAAAACTGTTTTTT.

This clone was counted only a few times. The chain carries TRBV14 and TRBJ2-3; 9 positions match TRBD2. The germline gives CDR1 SGHDN, CDR2 FVKESK. V gave up 0 bases and J gave up 5 bases; unmatched junction bases: 9. CDR3 length: 17 residues. The CDR3 protein is CASSQDRSGRSRDTQYF. As DNA, the CDR3 is TGTGCCAGCAGCCAAGATCGGAGCGGGAGGTCTCGAGATACGCAGTATTTT.

J is TRBJ1-1 and V is TRBV6-5; D ambiguous. In germline, CDR1 is MNHEY, CDR2 SVGAGI. This CDR3 is 13 amino acids long. The V end lost 8 bases, the J end lost 10 bases, and 20 bases lay between the germline ends. The CDR3 sequence: CASGVSGQLGAFF. DNA for the CDR3: TGTGCCAGCGGAGTAAGCGGTCAACTCGGAGCTTTCTTT.

As DNA, the CDR3 is TGTGCCAGCAGTTTACCCGGGACAGGGAGGTACGAGCAGTACTTC. Translated: CASSLPGTGRYEQYF. The genes are TRBV28 and TRBJ2-7, with TRBD1 identical over 9 bases. There are 15 residues in the CDR3. Germline values: CDR1 MDHEN, CDR2 SYDVKM. V shed 2 bases, J shed 4 bases, and the junction held 6 bases outside the gene matches.

CDR3 residues: CASAGTSQETQYF. For the CDR3, the DNA is TGTGCCAGCGCCGGGACTAGCCAAGAGACCCAGTACTTC. V is TRBV2 and J is TRBJ2-5, with 8 nucleotides matching TRBD2. Germline V gene data show CDR1 as SNHLY and CDR2 as FYNNEI. The CDR3 extends over 13 amino acids. V was pared by 8 bases and J by 1 base, with 3 bases of the junction left unmatched.

The rearrangement joins TRBV11-2 to TRBJ2-2; D is perhaps TRBD2 (6 bases). The length of the CDR3 is 12 residues. V gave up 5 bases and J gave up 6 bases, with 7 bases separating them. The germline V gene has CDR1 SGHAT and CDR2 FQNNGV. DNA of the CDR3: TGTGCCAGCAGCCCGGGGGCCGGGGAGCTGTTTTTT. This codes for CASSPGAGELFF.

CDR3 amino acids: CASSDRDRGQYEQYF. The CDR3 nucleotides are TGTGCCAGCAGTGACCGGGACAGGGGACAATACGAGCAGTACTTC. The genes are TRBV11-2 and TRBJ2-7; 10 bases line up with TRBD1. Germline CDR1 and CDR2: SGHAT and FQNNGV. The CDR3 contains 15 residues. After removal of 6 bases from V and 4 bases from J, the junction contained 9 bases not matched to a gene.

This chain links TRBV13 with TRBJ2-2; 8 bases align to TRBD1. The germline CDR1 and CDR2 sequences are PRHDT and FYEKMQ (reference sequence). The CDR3 has 15 residues. Germline trimming cut 5 bases from V and 2 bases from J; bases unmatched to any gene: 4. The CDR3 DNA reads as TGTGCCAGCAGCCCCGGGACAGGAAACACCGGGGAGCTGTTTTTT. As protein: CASSPGTGNTGELFF.

The chain couples TRBV30 to TRBJ2-5, with 7 nucleotides matching TRBD2. This CDR3 is built from 16 residues. J was trimmed by 1 base and V by 0 bases; bases with no gene match: 8. Germline values: CDR1 GTSNPN, CDR2 SVGIG (reference sequence). CDR3 residues: CAWSVRGGSGQETQYF. The CDR3 coding sequence is TGTGCCTGGAGTGTACGGGGCGGGAGCGGCCAAGAGACCCAGTACTTC.

The table lists this clone with a few counts. This chain connects TRBV6-1 to TRBJ2-5, with TRBD1 matching 8 bases. Germline V gene lookup returns CDR1 MNHNS and CDR2 SASEGT. The CDR3 is 12 amino acids. V shed 5 bases and J 5 bases; nucleotides not matched to a gene: 1. The CDR3 spells CASSRTGETQYF. The CDR3 DNA reads TGTGCCAGCAGTCGGACAGGGGAGACCCAGTACTTC.